The rows below give T cell receptor beta chains drawn from one sample of a study of CD8 T cells in Susac syndrome. Each CDR3 protein is one row after TCRdb ran MiXCR on the immunoSEQ multiplex PCR reads. Of 150,000 to 200,000 distinct CDR3 sequences in the sample, around 95% were seen once. Material for sequencing was CD4+ T cells from PBMCs. These receptors came from a human donor with Susac syndrome. Both conserved end residues are part of each CDR3. The D gene is left open where the match is weak. Not all rows give a size; the values are once, few, many and, for expanded clones, a class.

cdr3_aa,cdr3_nt,j_call,clone_size,d_call,v_call
CSAERAGGTNEQFF,TGCAGTGCCGAGAGAGCGGGGGGCACAAATGAGCAGTTCTTC,TRBJ2-1,.,TRBD2,TRBV20-1
CASTYGDRSYF,TGTGCCAGCACCTACGGGGACAGGTCGTACTTC,TRBJ2-7,.,TRBD1,TRBV2
CAWSATQGRDTEAFF,TGTGCCTGGAGTGCAACACAGGGGAGGGACACTGAAGCTTTCTTT,TRBJ1-1,.,TRBD1,TRBV30
CASTAGTGPLNTEAFF,TGTGCCAGCACCGCCGGGACAGGCCCCTTGAACACTGAAGCTTTCTTT,TRBJ1-1,.,TRBD1,TRBV3-1
CASSLVGGQRSEKLFF,TGTGCCAGCAGCTTAGTCGGGGGGCAGAGGAGTGAAAAACTGTTTTTT,TRBJ1-4,.,.,TRBV7-8
CASSNRIGPLHF,TGTGCCAGCAGTAACAGGATTGGGCCCCTCCACTTT,TRBJ1-6,.,.,TRBV6-2/TRBV6-3
CASSSDPLGTEAFF,TGTGCCAGCAGTTCCGACCCATTGGGGACTGAAGCTTTCTTT,TRBJ1-1,.,.,TRBV28
CSADSGGGYEQYF,TGCAGTGCGGATAGCGGGGGGGGTTACGAGCAGTACTTC,TRBJ2-7,.,TRBD2,TRBV20-1
CASTKFGTAYGYTF,TGTGCCAGCACCAAATTCGGGACGGCCTATGGCTACACCTTC,TRBJ1-2,once,.,TRBV12-3/TRBV12-4
CASSPDWEKTQYF,TGTGCCAGCAGCCCGGACTGGGAGAAGACCCAGTACTTC,TRBJ2-5,.,.,TRBV7-3
CASSFGTSGGSLYNEQFF,TGCGCCAGCAGCTTTGGGACTAGCGGGGGCAGTTTATACAATGAGCAGTTCTTC,TRBJ2-1,.,TRBD2,TRBV5-1
CASNPGYSYEQYF,TGTGCCAGCAATCCGGGATACTCCTACGAGCAGTACTTC,TRBJ2-7,.,.,TRBV27
CASSVALRGTDTQYF,TGTGCCAGCAGCGTAGCTTTGCGGGGCACAGATACGCAGTATTTT,TRBJ2-3,.,.,TRBV9
CASSYRLAGEQYF,TGTGCCAGCAGTTACCGACTAGCGGGAGAGCAGTACTTC,TRBJ2-7,.,TRBD2,TRBV6-2/TRBV6-3
CSARDPQGALRTEAFF,TGCAGTGCTAGAGATCCCCAGGGGGCGTTACGTACTGAAGCTTTCTTT,TRBJ1-1,.,TRBD1,TRBV20-1
CASSSSGGAPYEQYF,TGTGCCAGCAGCTCCTCAGGGGGCGCCCCTTACGAGCAGTACTTC,TRBJ2-7,few,TRBD1,TRBV7-9
CAWSAGHQTGRETQYF,TGTGCCTGGAGTGCGGGACACCAGACAGGACGGGAGACCCAGTACTTC,TRBJ2-5,.,.,TRBV30
CSAPGQGFYEQYF,TGCAGTGCCCCGGGACAGGGTTTCTACGAGCAGTACTTC,TRBJ2-7,.,TRBD1,TRBV20-1
CASSTHSTRSGNTIYF,TGTGCCAGCAGCACCCACTCGACCCGCTCTGGAAACACCATATATTTT,TRBJ1-3,.,.,TRBV7-2
CASSTGQETQYF,TGTGCCAGTAGTACAGGACAAGAGACCCAGTACTTC,TRBJ2-5,.,.,TRBV19
CASSRGQTGNTIYF,TGTGCCAGCAGCAGGGGACAGACTGGAAACACCATATATTTT,TRBJ1-3,.,TRBD1,TRBV6-5
CASSLLAGNTEAFF,TGCGCCAGCAGCCTTCTAGCAGGGAACACTGAAGCTTTCTTT,TRBJ1-1,.,.,TRBV4-1
CSVAGGHGYTF,TGCAGCGTTGCGGGCGGGCATGGCTACACCTTC,TRBJ1-2,.,.,TRBV29-1
CASSPRGGLNTGELFF,TGCGCCAGCAGCCCTAGAGGCGGCCTGAACACCGGGGAGCTGTTTTTT,TRBJ2-2,.,.,TRBV4-3
CASSFGLAGGDNEQFF,TGTGCCAGCAGCTTCGGCCTAGCGGGGGGGGACAATGAGCAGTTCTTC,TRBJ2-1,.,TRBD2,TRBV11-2
CASSSRDGNGYTF,TGTGCCAGCAGCTCCCGGGACGGAAATGGCTACACCTTC,TRBJ1-2,.,.,TRBV7-8
CASSSPNQPQHF,TGTGCCAGCAGCTCCCCCAATCAGCCCCAGCATTTT,TRBJ1-5,.,.,TRBV5-6
CASSRPGVYGYTF,TGTGCCAGCAGCCGACCGGGGGTCTATGGCTACACCTTC,TRBJ1-2,few,.,TRBV5-4
CASSPGTSGAYEQYF,TGTGCCAGCTCACCCGGGACTAGCGGGGCCTACGAGCAGTACTTC,TRBJ2-7,.,TRBD2,TRBV18
CASSEGAGAFF,TGTGCCAGCTCCGAAGGGGCGGGAGCTTTCTTT,TRBJ1-1,.,.,TRBV18
CASSGWKETQYF,TGTGCCAGCTCAGGATGGAAAGAGACCCAGTACTTC,TRBJ2-5,.,.,TRBV18
CSARNPGRGTQYF,TGCAGTGCTAGAAACCCAGGGAGAGGTACGCAGTATTTT,TRBJ2-3,.,.,TRBV20-1
CASSRAFGYEQYF,TGTGCCAGCAGCCGGGCATTTGGCTACGAGCAGTACTTC,TRBJ2-7,.,.,TRBV14
CASSQEGLPYNEQFF,TGTGCCAGCAGCCAAGAAGGGCTACCATACAATGAGCAGTTCTTC,TRBJ2-1,.,.,TRBV14
CASSLTPAGSYNEQFF,TGTGCCAGCAGCTTAACGCCCGCCGGCTCCTACAATGAGCAGTTCTTC,TRBJ2-1,.,.,TRBV7-9
CSVEEAARGLRAVDEQYF,TGCAGCGTTGAAGAGGCGGCCAGGGGCCTTCGCGCCGTGGACGAGCAGTACTTC,TRBJ2-7,.,.,TRBV29-1
CASSASQGGLETQYF,TGTGCCAGCAGTGCGTCACAGGGGGGGCTAGAGACCCAGTACTTC,TRBJ2-5,.,.,TRBV28
CASRLENNQPQHF,TGCGCCAGCAGATTGGAGAATAATCAGCCCCAGCATTTT,TRBJ1-5,.,.,TRBV5-1
CSAYDENRGFDYGYTF,TGCAGTGCCTACGATGAGAACAGGGGATTTGACTATGGCTACACCTTC,TRBJ1-2,.,TRBD1,TRBV20-1
CASSLQGATEQFF,TGTGCCAGCAGCCTACAGGGGGCTACTGAGCAGTTCTTC,TRBJ2-1,.,TRBD1,TRBV12-3/TRBV12-4
CASSLGDERNTEAFF,TGTGCCAGCAGCTTAGGGGACGAGAGGAACACTGAAGCTTTCTTT,TRBJ1-1,once,.,TRBV11-1
CSARDWNGYTF,TGCAGTGCTAGAGATTGGAATGGCTACACCTTC,TRBJ1-2,.,.,TRBV20-1